This TCR beta chain derives from a study of cytomegalovirus exposure and HLA in healthy donors. Study summary: Early release data held around 82 million unique TCRs from HLA-typed donors.

The PCR ran on 60 Vbeta and 13 Jbeta primers. Using immunoSEQ multiplex PCR, the repertoire was profiled, and TCRdb retains in-frame clones only, with some absent. The table includes some 180,000 clones, around 81% detected once. V shed 6 bases, J shed 3 bases, and the junction held 12 bases outside the gene matches. The CDR3 length is 16 residues. Germline V gene lookup returns CDR1 KGHSH and CDR2 LQKENI. This clone showed up just a few times. Its target is not known. Findings and caveats of the study: Using a false discovery rate of 0.05, a later analysis showed that around 16,000 TCR beta sequences were associated with HLA alleles. Later analysis placed DRB1 highest and HLA-C lowest in TCR association rates, which differed by HLA locus.

The receptor was derived from a man under 40 in good health and CMV-seronegative. The chain uses TRBV18 and TRBJ2-7; TRBD1 matches at 9 bases. The sequenced sample was PBMCs. The CDR3 DNA is TGTGCCAGCTCTCCCCAAACAGGGGGCGGGAGCTACGAGCAGTACTTC. This encodes CASSPQTGGGSYEQYF.